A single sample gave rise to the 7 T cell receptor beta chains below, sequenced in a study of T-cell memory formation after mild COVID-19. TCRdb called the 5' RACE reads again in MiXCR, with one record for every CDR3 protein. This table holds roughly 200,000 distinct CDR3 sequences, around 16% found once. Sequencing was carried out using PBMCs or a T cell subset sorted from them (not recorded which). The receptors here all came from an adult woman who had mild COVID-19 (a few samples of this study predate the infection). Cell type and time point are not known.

CDR3 in amino acids: CASSLVLAGRGEQYF. In nucleotides, the CDR3 is TGTGCCAGCAGCTTGGTACTAGCGGGACGGGGAGAGCAGTACTTC. This chain links TRBV5-6 with TRBJ2-7; 10 bases line up with TRBD2. This CDR3 is built from 15 residues. Germline V gene sequence: CDR1 SGHDT, CDR2 YYEEEE. V lost 0 bases to trimming and J lost 7 bases; unmatched junction nucleotides: 7. The whole variable domain, remainder taken from reference TRBV5-6 and TRBJ2-7, is DAGVTQSPTHLIKTRGQQVTLRCSPKSGHDTVSWYQQALGQGPQFIFQYYEEEERQRGNFPDRFSGHQFPNYSSELNVNALLLGDSALYLCASSLVLAGRGEQYFGPGTRLTVT.

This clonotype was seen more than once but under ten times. The CDR3 region is CASSTQGARGTNEKLFF. For the CDR3, the DNA is TGTGCCAGCAGCACGCAGGGGGCGAGAGGAACTAATGAAAAACTGTTTTTT. The genes are TRBV7-8 and TRBJ1-4; 8 bases match TRBD1. This CDR3 has 17 residues. V dropped 5 bases and J dropped 1; count of bases not matched to a gene: 9. CDR1 SGHVS and CDR2 FQNEAQ come from the germline V gene.

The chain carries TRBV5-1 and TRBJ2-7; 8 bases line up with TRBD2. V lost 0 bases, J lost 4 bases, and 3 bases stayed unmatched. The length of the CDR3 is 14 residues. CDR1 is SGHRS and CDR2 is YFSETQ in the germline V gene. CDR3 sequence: CASSLAAGEYEQYF. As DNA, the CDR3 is TGCGCCAGCAGCTTGGCAGCGGGAGAATACGAGCAGTACTTC.

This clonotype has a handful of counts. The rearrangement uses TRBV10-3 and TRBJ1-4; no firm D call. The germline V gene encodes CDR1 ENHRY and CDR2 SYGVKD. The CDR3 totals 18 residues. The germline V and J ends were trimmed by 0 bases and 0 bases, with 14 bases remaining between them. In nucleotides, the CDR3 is TGTGCCATCAGTGAGTCGAGCGGACGGCTTGCAACTAATGAAAAACTGTTTTTT. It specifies CAISESSGRLATNEKLFF.

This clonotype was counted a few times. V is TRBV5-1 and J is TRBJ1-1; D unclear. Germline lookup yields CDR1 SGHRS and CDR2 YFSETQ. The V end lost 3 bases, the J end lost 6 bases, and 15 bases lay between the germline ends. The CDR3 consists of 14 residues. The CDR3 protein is CASSSPNTGAEAFF. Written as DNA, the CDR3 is TGCGCCAGCAGCTCCCCAAATACCGGCGCTGAAGCTTTCTTT.

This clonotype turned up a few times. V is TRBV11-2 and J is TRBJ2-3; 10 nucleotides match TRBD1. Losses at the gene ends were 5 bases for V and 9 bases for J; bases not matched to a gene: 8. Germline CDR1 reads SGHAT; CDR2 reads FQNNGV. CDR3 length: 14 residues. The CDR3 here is CASSRSDRGITQYF. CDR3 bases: TGTGCCAGCAGCCGTTCGGACAGGGGGATAACGCAGTATTTT.

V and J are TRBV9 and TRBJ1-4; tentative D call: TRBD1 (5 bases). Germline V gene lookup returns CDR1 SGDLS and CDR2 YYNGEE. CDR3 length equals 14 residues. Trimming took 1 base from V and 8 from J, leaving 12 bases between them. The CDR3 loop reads CASSVTQGGEKLFF. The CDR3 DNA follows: TGTGCCAGCAGCGTAACCCAGGGAGGAGAAAAACTGTTTTTT.